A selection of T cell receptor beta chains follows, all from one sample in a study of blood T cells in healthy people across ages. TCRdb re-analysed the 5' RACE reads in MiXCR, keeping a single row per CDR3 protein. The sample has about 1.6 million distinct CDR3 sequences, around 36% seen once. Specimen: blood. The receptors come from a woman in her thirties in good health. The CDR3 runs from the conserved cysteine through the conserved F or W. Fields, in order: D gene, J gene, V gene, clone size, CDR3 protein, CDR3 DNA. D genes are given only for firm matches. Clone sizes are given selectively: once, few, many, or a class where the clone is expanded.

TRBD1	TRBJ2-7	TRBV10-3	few	CAIRANRDRGDEQYF	TGTGCCATCAGAGCAAACCGGGACAGGGGAGACGAGCAGTACTTC
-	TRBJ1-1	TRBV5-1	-	CASSSDGTSPTEAFF	TGCGCCAGCAGTTCTGACGGGACCTCCCCAACTGAAGCTTTCTTT
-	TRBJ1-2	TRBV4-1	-	CASSQGPTDKNYGYTF	TGCGCCAGCAGCCAAGGCCCAACCGACAAGAACTATGGCTACACCTTC
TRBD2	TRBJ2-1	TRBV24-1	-	CATSDPTSGPYNEQFF	TGTGCCACCAGTGACCCGACTAGCGGGCCCTACAATGAGCAGTTCTTC
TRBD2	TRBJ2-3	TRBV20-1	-	CSARGSLAGVGTDTQYF	TGCAGTGCTAGAGGTTCACTAGCGGGGGTCGGCACAGATACGCAGTATTTT
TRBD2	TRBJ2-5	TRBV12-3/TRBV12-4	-	CASKVAGGTQETQYF	TGTGCCAGCAAGGTAGCGGGAGGGACCCAAGAGACCCAGTACTTC
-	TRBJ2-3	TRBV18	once	CASSPRASDYADTQYF	TGTGCCAGCTCACCACGGGCTAGCGATTATGCAGATACGCAGTATTTT
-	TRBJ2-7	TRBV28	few	CASSPGVSEQYF	TGTGCCAGCAGTCCCGGAGTTTCCGAGCAGTACTTC
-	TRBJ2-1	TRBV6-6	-	CASSYSKSGSYNEQFF	TGTGCCAGCAGTTACTCGAAAAGCGGCTCCTACAATGAGCAGTTCTTC
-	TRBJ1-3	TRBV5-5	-	CASSLESAYSGNTIYF	TGTGCCAGCAGCTTGGAGAGCGCCTACTCTGGAAACACCATATATTTT
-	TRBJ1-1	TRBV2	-	CASSEVQQAFF	TGTGCCAGCAGTGAAGTACAGCAAGCTTTCTTT
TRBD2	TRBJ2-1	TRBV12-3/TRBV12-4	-	CASSRRTSGTLEQFF	TGTGCCAGCAGTCGAAGGACTAGCGGGACGCTTGAGCAGTTCTTC
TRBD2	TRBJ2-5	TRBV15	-	CATSSPFASGQETQYF	TGTGCCACCAGCTCCCCGTTTGCTAGCGGCCAAGAGACCCAGTACTTC
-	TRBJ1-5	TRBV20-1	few	CSASRGRLSNQPQHF	TGCAGTGCCAGTCGTGGCCGATTAAGCAATCAGCCCCAGCATTTT
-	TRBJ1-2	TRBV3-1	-	CASSQVLVRVGTYGYIF	TGTGCCAGCAGCCAAGTATTGGTCCGGGTGGGTACCTATGGCTACATCTTC
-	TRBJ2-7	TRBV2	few	CASSITELEQYF	TGTGCCAGCAGTATTACAGAGCTCGAGCAGTACTTC
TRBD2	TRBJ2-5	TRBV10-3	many	CAISGSPGLAGETQYF	TGTGCCATCAGTGGTTCACCGGGACTAGCGGGAGAGACCCAGTACTTC
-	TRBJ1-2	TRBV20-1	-	CSASLQEYGYTF	TGCAGTGCTAGTCTCCAGGAGTATGGCTACACCTTC
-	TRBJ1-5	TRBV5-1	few	CASSLAGTSYQPQHF	TGCGCCAGCAGCTTGGCAGGGACAAGTTATCAGCCCCAGCATTTT
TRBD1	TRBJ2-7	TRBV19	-	CASSIRDREYEQYF	TGTGCCAGTAGTATACGGGACAGGGAATACGAGCAGTACTTC
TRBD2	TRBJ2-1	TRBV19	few	CASQNGGAYYNEQFF	TGTGCCAGTCAAAACGGGGGGGCCTACTACAATGAGCAGTTCTTC
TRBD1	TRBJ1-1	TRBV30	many	CAWSARNRGHRTEAFF	TGTGCCTGGAGCGCCAGAAACAGGGGGCATCGGACTGAAGCTTTCTTT
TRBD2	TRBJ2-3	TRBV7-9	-	CASRENSGGGDTQYF	TGTGCCAGCAGGGAAAATAGCGGGGGGGGAGATACGCAGTATTTT
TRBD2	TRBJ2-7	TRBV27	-	CASSFRGLANSYEQYF	TGTGCCAGCAGTTTCCGGGGACTAGCGAACTCCTACGAGCAGTACTTC
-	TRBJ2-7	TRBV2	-	CASTWDQSEPPYEQYF	TGTGCCAGCACCTGGGACCAATCAGAACCCCCCTACGAGCAGTACTTC
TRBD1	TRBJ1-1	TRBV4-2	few	CTSSRDRETEAFF	TGTACCAGCAGCCGGGACAGGGAAACTGAAGCTTTCTTT
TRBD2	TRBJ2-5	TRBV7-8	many	CASSFETSGGLETQYF	TGTGCCAGCAGCTTTGAGACTAGCGGGGGGCTAGAGACCCAGTACTTC
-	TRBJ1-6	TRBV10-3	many	CAITGSDNSPLHF	TGTGCCATCACGGGCAGCGATAATTCACCCCTCCACTTT